This T cell receptor beta chain was identified in a study of control samples from healthy donors and cancer patients. CDR1 is SGHTS and CDR2 is YDEGEE in the germline V gene. V lost 4 bases and J 7 bases, leaving 17 bases between the germline ends. CDR3 length: 14 amino acids. Sequencing was performed with immunoSEQ multiplex PCR; in TCRdb, only in-frame clones are kept and a portion is missing. The data contain around 42,000 clones, approximately 94% of them seen just once; the ten biggest clones take up 24%. The chain links TRBV5-8 to TRBJ2-5; D gene unclear. The TCR originated in a man between 60 and 75 years old in good health. The sequenced material came from blood. The CDR3 DNA reads as TGTGCCAGCAGCACCGGTGGTGGTAAATGGACCCAGTACTTC. The encoded protein is CASSTGGGKWTQYF.